This TCR beta chain was sequenced for a study of identical twins' blood T cells. Authors' data handling: Clonotypes per individual ranged from about 95,000 to nearly 550,000. TCRdb called the 5' RACE reads again in MiXCR, with one record for every CDR3 protein. The V and J calls and clone size are TCRdb's, not the authors'. The sample lists a few hundred thousand distinct CDR3 sequences; 25% to 35% were seen once. Donors were six healthy women in three monozygous twin pairs. Trimming shortened V by 2 bases and J by 6 bases, and 11 bases separated the two germline ends. The germline V gene encodes CDR1 PRHDT and CDR2 FYEKMQ (reference sequence). The CDR3 length is 14 residues.

The genes are TRBV13 and TRBJ2-4; no clear D gene. Source material: PBMCs. This clonotype was sampled from a woman aged 18-49 years in good health. The CDR3 here is CASSLFAETNIQYF. Written as DNA, the CDR3 is TGTGCCAGCAGCTTATTTGCAGAAACAAACATTCAGTACTTC.